This T cell receptor (beta chain) was recorded in a study of cytomegalovirus exposure and HLA in healthy donors. The CDR3 length is 15 residues. CDR1 and CDR2 from the germline V gene are SEHNR and FQNEAQ (reference sequence). V shed 4 bases and J shed 3 bases, with 12 bases lying between them. The PCR made use of 60 Vbeta and 13 Jbeta primers. Produced via immunoSEQ multiplex PCR; TCRdb's table is partial and in-frame only. This repertoire shows around 50,000 clones, around 62% found once; its top ten account for about 11%. The chain recombines TRBV7-9 with TRBJ1-4; D is unclear. The receptor was derived from a human donor in good health. Sample: PBMCs. CDR3 residues: CASSSPGSPNEKLFF. The DNA of the CDR3 is TGTGCCAGCAGCTCCCCGGGGAGCCCTAATGAAAAACTGTTTTTT. Supplemented by reference TRBV7-9 and TRBJ1-4, the full variable domain reads DTGVSQNPRHKITKRGQNVTFRCDPISEHNRLYWYRQTLGQGPEFLTYFQNEAQLEKSRLLSDRFSAERPKGSFSTLEIQRTEQGDSAMYLCASSSPGSPNEKLFFGSGTQLSVL.